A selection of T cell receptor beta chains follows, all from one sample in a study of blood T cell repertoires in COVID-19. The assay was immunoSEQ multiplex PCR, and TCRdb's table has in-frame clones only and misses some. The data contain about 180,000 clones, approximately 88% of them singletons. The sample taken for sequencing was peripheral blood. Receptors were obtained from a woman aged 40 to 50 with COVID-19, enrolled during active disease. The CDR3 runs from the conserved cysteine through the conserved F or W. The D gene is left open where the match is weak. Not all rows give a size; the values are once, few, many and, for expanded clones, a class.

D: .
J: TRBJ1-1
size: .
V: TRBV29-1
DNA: TGCAGCGTTTCGAACAGGGTCGAGAACACTGAAGCTTTCTTT
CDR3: CSVSNRVENTEAFF

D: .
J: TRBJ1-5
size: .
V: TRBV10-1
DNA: TGCGCCAGCAGTGGGAGTGTTAATCAGCCCCAGCATTTT
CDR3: CASSGSVNQPQHF

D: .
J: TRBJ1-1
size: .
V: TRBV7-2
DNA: TGTGCCAGCAGCTCGGGACAGAACACTGAAGCTTTCTTT
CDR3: CASSSGQNTEAFF

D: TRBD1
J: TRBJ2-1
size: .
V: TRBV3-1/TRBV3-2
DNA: TGTGCCAGCAGCCTCCGACAGGGTACCAATGAGCAGTTCTTC
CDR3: CASSLRQGTNEQFF

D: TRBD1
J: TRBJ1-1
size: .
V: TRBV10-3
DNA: TGTGCCATCAGCCAGGGACAGGGGTGGACTGAAGCTTTCTTT
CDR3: CAISQGQGWTEAFF

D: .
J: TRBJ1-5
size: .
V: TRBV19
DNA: TGTGCCAGTCATACGAACGAGGGCGGCAATCAGCCCCAGCATTTT
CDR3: CASHTNEGGNQPQHF

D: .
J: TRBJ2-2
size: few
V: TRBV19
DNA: TGTGCCAGTAGTATAAATAGCGGGGAGCTGTTTTTT
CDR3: CASSINSGELFF

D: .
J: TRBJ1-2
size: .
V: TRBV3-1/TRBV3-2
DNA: TGTGCCAGCAGCCAACAGGGAGGGTATGGCTACACCTTC
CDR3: CASSQQGGYGYTF

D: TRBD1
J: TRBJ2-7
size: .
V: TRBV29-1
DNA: TGCAGCGTTGCCACAGGACAGGGGTCTGTAGAGCAGTACTTC
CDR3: CSVATGQGSVEQYF

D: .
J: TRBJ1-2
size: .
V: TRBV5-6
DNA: TGTGCCAGCAGCTTCACAGGCCGAAGTGGCTACACCTTC
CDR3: CASSFTGRSGYTF

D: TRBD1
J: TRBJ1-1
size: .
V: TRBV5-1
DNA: TGCGCCAGCAGCCCGGGACAGGGCGGCACTGAAGCTTTCTTT
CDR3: CASSPGQGGTEAFF

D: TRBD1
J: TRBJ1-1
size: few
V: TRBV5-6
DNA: TGTGCCAGCAGCTCCGGACAGGTCACTGAAGCTTTCTTT
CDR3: CASSSGQVTEAFF

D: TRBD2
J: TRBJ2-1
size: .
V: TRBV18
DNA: TGTGCCAGCTCACCCTCCAGCTGGACTAGCGGGGGGGCCCGTTACAATGAGCAGTTCTTC
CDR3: CASSPSSWTSGGARYNEQFF

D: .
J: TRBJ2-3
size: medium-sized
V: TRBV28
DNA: TGTGCCAGCAGTCTGGAACTCACCGGGACTAGCACAGATACGCAGTATTTT
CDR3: CASSLELTGTSTDTQYF

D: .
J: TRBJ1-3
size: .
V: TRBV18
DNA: TGTGCCAGCTCACCCACCGGGGATGGAAACACCATATATTTT
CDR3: CASSPTGDGNTIYF

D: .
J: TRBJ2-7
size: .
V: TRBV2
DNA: TGTGCCAGCAGCCTTCAGGTTTACGAGCAGTACTTC
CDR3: CASSLQVYEQYF

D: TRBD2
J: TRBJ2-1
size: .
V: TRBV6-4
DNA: TGTGCCAGCAGTGAGACTAGCGGCTCCTACAATGAGCAGTTCTTC
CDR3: CASSETSGSYNEQFF

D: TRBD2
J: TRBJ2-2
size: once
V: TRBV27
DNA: TGTGCCAGCAGTTTCTTAGAAGCGGGGGGGCCTTGGGAGCTGTTTTTT
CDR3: CASSFLEAGGPWELFF

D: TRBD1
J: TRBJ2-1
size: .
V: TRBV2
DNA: TGTGCCAGCAGTCAGGGACAGGGGGCCTACAATGAGCAGTTCTTC
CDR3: CASSQGQGAYNEQFF

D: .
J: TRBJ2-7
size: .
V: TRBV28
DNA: TGTGCCAGCAGTGAAGACACCCCCTACGAGCAGTACTTC
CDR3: CASSEDTPYEQYF

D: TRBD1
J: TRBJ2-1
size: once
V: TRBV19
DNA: TGTGCCAGTACCGGGACAGGAACCATTGGGCAGTTCTTC
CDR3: CASTGTGTIGQFF

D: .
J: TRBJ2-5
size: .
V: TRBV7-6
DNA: TGTGCCAGCACCCTAGAGGCGCAAGGCCAAGGAGAGACCCAGTACTTC
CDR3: CASTLEAQGQGETQYF

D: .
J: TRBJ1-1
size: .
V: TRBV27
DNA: TGTGCCAGCAGTTTATCTCGGGGCACTGAAGCTTTCTTT
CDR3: CASSLSRGTEAFF